This TCR beta chain was recorded in a study of shared clonotypes between healthy human individuals. The study's findings and limits: It was anticipated that sequencing depth would influence how many clonotypes donors shared. A handful of donors held around 5% of naive CD4 clonotypes in common.

As handled by the study authors: ImmunoSEQ yielded junction-only sequences lacking quality scores, so filtering differed. Libraries were prepared by immunoSEQ multiplex PCR; TCRdb keeps only in-frame clonotypes and omits some of them. Clonal size and the V and J genes are those of that table, whereas D and trimming came from the DNA. The sample lists over a million clones, roughly 95% occurring once. This clone was observed a single time. Its antigen is unknown. Material: naive CD4+ T cells sorted from blood. The sample's subset: CD45RA+ positively selected. The TCR originated in a man aged 25-40 years in good health.

The CDR3 reads CASSFNQEGLWGMTETQYF. Here the CDR3 DNA reads TGTGCCAGCAGCTTCAACCAAGAGGGATTATGGGGAATGACGGAGACCCAGTACTTC. The V call is TRBV5-5, the J call TRBJ2-5; maybe TRBD2 (5 bases). The CDR3 has 19 amino acids. Germline assignment: CDR1 SGHKS and CDR2 YYEKEE (reference sequence). Trimming removed 2 bases from V and 5 bases from J, with 28 bases in between.